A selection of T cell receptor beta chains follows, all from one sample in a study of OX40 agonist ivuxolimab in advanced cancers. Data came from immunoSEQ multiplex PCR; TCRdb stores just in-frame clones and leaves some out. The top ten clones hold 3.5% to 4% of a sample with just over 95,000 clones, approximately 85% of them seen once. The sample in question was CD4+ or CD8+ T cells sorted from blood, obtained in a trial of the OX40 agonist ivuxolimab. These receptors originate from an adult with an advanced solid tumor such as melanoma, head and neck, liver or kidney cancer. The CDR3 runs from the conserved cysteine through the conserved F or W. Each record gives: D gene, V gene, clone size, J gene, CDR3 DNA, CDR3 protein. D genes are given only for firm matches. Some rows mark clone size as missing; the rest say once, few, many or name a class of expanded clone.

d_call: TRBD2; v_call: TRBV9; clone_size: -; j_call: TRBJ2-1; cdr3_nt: TGTGCCAGCAGCGGGACTAGTTCCTACAATGAGCAGTTCTTC; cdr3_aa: CASSGTSSYNEQFF
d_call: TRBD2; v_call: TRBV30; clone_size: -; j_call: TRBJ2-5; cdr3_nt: TGTGCCTGGAGACCCCAGACAGCGGGGGTAGTGGCCCAGTACTTC; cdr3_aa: CAWRPQTAGVVAQYF
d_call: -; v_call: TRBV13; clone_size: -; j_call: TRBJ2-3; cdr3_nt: TGTGCCAGCAGCTTAAACCCCGAGGCGGATACGCAGTATTTT; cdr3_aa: CASSLNPEADTQYF
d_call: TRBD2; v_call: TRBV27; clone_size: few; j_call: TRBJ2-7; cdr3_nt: TGTGCCAGCAGTTTGGGTAGCGGGAGTTACGAGCAGTACTTC; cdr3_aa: CASSLGSGSYEQYF
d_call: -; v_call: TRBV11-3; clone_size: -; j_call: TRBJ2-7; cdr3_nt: TGTGCCAGCAGCTTAACTACCGCCTACGAGCAGTACTTC; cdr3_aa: CASSLTTAYEQYF
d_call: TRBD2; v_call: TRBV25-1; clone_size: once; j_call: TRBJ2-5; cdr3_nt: TGTGCCAGCAGTGAAGGGGCAGGACTAGCCCTGATGGTGACCCAGTACTTC; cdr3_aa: CASSEGAGLALMVTQYF
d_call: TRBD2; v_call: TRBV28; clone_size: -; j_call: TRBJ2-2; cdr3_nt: TGTGCCAGCAGTTCCATAGCGGGGGGCGGTTCCGGGGAGCTGTTTTTT; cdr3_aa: CASSSIAGGGSGELFF
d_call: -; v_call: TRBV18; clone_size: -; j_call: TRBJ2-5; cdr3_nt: TGTGCCAGCTCACCGGAGGATCAAGAGACCCAGTACTTC; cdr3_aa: CASSPEDQETQYF
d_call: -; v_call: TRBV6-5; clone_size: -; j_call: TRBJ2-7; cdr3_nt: TGTGCCAGCAGTTACTCGCAGTTGGGCGAGCAGTACTTC; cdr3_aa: CASSYSQLGEQYF
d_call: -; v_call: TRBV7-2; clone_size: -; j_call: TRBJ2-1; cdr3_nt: TGTGCCAGCAGCCGCATTCTTCAATCTGAGCAGTTCTTC; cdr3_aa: CASSRILQSEQFF
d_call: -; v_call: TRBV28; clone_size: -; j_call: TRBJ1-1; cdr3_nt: TGTGCCAGCGCTCTTATGAACACTGAAGCTTTCTTT; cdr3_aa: CASALMNTEAFF
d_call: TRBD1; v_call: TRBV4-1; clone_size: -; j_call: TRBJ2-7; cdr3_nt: TGCGCCAGCAGCCATGGACAGGGGCGGTACGAGCAGTACTTC; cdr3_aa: CASSHGQGRYEQYF
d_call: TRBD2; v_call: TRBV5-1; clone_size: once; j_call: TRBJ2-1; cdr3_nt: TGCGCCAGCAGGACGACTAGCGGGAGGGACTACAATGAGCAGTTCTTC; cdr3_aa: CASRTTSGRDYNEQFF
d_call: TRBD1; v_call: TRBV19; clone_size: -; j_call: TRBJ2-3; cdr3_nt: TGTGCCAGTTCTGCCGGGACAGGGGTATCAGATACGCAGTATTTT; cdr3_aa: CASSAGTGVSDTQYF
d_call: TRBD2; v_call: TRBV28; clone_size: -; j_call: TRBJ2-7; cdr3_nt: TGTGCCAGCAGTTTTGATTTAGCGGGCCTGAACTACGAGCAGTACTTC; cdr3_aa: CASSFDLAGLNYEQYF
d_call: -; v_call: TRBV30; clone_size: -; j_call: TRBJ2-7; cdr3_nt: TGTGCCTGGAGTTTTGGGAGCTCCTACGAGCAGTACTTC; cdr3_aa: CAWSFGSSYEQYF
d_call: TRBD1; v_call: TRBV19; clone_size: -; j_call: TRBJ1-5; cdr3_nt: TGTGCCAGTAGTCGACAGGGAAGCAATCAGCCCCAGCATTTT; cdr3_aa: CASSRQGSNQPQHF
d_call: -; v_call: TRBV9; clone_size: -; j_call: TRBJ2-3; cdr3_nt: TGTGCCAGCAGCGTAGGGGAAAGCACAGATACGCAGTATTTT; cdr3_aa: CASSVGESTDTQYF
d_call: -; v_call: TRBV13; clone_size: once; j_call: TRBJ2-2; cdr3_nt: TGTGCCAGCAGCTTCCGCGAAGCACTTCCCGGGGAGCTGTTTTTT; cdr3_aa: CASSFREALPGELFF
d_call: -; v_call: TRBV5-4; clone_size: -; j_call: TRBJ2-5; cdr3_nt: TGTGCCAGCAGCTTGGAGGACAGAAAAGAGACCCAGTACTTC; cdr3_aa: CASSLEDRKETQYF